This T cell receptor beta chain was sequenced during a study of blood T cell repertoires in COVID-19. Study details: In each case, the material was cDNA or gDNA derived from T cells, B-cell-depleted T cells, or PBMCs.

The assay was immunoSEQ multiplex PCR, and TCRdb's table has in-frame clones only and misses some. The repertoire holds about 40,000 clones, with roughly 81% as singletons. Germline CDR1 SEHNR, CDR2 FQNEAQ (reference sequence). The CDR3 spans 14 residues. J gave up 1 base and V 5 bases, and 1 base lay outside the gene matches. Source material: peripheral blood. The rearrangement uses TRBV7-9 and TRBJ2-3; 9 bases fit TRBD2. The receptor was isolated from a human donor in a cohort sampled during active COVID-19. The CDR3 reads CASSASGGTDTQYF. The CDR3 DNA reads as TGTGCCAGCAGCGCTAGCGGGGGCACAGATACGCAGTATTTT.